There are a few counts of the clone carrying this T cell receptor (beta chain). The sample originates from a study of blood T cell repertoires in COVID-19. At the level of the study: There were acute and convalescent COVID-19 samples, and they came from the United States, Italy and Spain. PBMCs, B-cell-depleted T cells, or T cells provided the cDNA or gDNA that made up the material.

This CDR3 contains 15 residues. V shed 5 bases and J shed 5 bases, with 16 bases lying between them. Germline values: CDR1 SGHAT, CDR2 FQNNGV. Methods used by the authors: Reference gene primer amplification yielded estimated nucleated cell counts. The assay was immunoSEQ multiplex PCR, and TCRdb's table has in-frame clones only and misses some. Clonal size and the V and J genes are those of that table, whereas D and trimming came from the DNA. The sample includes 45,000 to 50,000 clones, roughly four fifths of them seen just once. The chain is built from TRBV11-2 and TRBJ1-5; a weak D match, TRBD1 (6 bases). The sequence derives from a man aged 35 to 55 with acute or convalescent COVID-19. Sequencing was done on a sample of peripheral blood. CDR3 in amino acids: CASSVGRGGDQPQHF. As DNA, the CDR3 is TGTGCCAGCAGCGTCGGTAGGGGGGGCGATCAGCCCCAGCATTTT.